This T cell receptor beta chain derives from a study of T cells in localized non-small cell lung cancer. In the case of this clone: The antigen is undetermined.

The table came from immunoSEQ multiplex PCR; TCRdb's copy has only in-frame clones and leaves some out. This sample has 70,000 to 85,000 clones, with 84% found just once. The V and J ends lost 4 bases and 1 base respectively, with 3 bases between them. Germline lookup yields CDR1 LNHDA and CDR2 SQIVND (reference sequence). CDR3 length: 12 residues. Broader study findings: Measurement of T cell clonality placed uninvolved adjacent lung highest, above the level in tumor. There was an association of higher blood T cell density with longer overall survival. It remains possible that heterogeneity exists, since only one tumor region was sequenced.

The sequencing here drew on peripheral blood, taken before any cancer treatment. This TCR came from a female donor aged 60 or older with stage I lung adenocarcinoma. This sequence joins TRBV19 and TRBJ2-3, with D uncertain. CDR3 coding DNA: TGTGCCAGTAGTAGGGGCACAGATACGCAGTATTTT. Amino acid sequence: CASSRGTDTQYF.